Following are 2 T cell receptor beta chains from one sample sequenced in a study of blood T cell repertoires in COVID-19. TCRdb keeps only in-frame clones here, not all; method: immunoSEQ multiplex PCR. The sample holds fewer than 500,000 clones, around nine tenths seen once. The sample consisted of peripheral blood. Source of these receptors: a woman under 40 with acute or convalescent COVID-19.

The chain combines TRBV9 with TRBJ1-3; tentative D call: TRBD1 (5 bases). The CDR3 loop spans 15 amino acids. Deletions cut 5 bases from V and 4 bases from J, with 16 bases between. The germline gives CDR1 SGDLS, CDR2 YYNGEE. DNA of the CDR3: TGTGCCAGCAGTCCGCCCGGGACTCGGGGAAACACCATATATTTT. Amino acids: CASSPPGTRGNTIYF.

The chain is built from TRBV3-1 (or the pseudogene TRBV3-2) and TRBJ2-3; TRBD2 matches at 14 bases. V was pared by 4 bases and J by 6 bases, with 6 bases of the junction left unmatched. Germline-derived CDR1 and CDR2 are LGHDT and YNNKEL (reference sequence). This CDR3 is 16 amino acids long. CDR3 protein: CASSRTSGGPRDTQYF. The DNA for the CDR3 is TGTGCCAGCAGCCGGACTAGCGGGGGGCCACGGGATACGCAGTATTTT.